Below, 6 T cell receptor beta chains from the same sample are listed, as sequenced in a study of T cells after yellow fever vaccination. TCRdb called the 5' RACE reads again in MiXCR, with one record for every CDR3 protein. This sample has under 400,000 distinct CDR3 sequences, with under 15% found just once. Here the sequenced sample was CD4+ T cells sorted from PBMCs, taken 15 days after the yellow fever booster vaccination. These receptors came from a man between 18 and 29 years old who received the YFV17D yellow fever vaccine.

CDR3 DNA sequence: TGTGCCAGCAGCTTAGCTCGCGGGGGAACGGTTGAGACCCAGTACTTC. This gives the protein CASSLARGGTVETQYF. The rearrangement uses TRBV7-6 and TRBJ2-5, with 7 bases aligning to TRBD2. There are 16 residues in the CDR3. After removal of 0 bases from V and 5 bases from J, the junction contained 9 bases not matched to a gene. The germline V gene encodes CDR1 SGHVS and CDR2 FNYEAQ.

The table lists this clonotype with many counts. This chain uses TRBV7-2 with TRBJ2-7, with TRBD2 matching 9 bases. V shed 1 base and J 4 bases; nucleotides not matched to a gene: 2. The CDR3 length is 14 residues. Per germline, CDR1 SGHTA and CDR2 FQGNSA. The CDR3 DNA follows: TGTGCCAGCAGCTTAGACGCGGGGGGGTACGAGCAGTACTTC. Protein product: CASSLDAGGYEQYF.

The CDR3: CASSYWEPREGVPQHF. For the CDR3, the DNA is TGTGCCAGCAGTTACTGGGAGCCACGGGAGGGTGTGCCCCAGCATTTT. This sequence joins TRBV6-6 and TRBJ1-5; no clear D. This CDR3 region has 16 residues. CDR1 is MNHNY and CDR2 is SVGAGI in the germline V gene (reference sequence). V lost 1 base and J lost 9, with 19 bases in between.

This clonotype was found a few times. This chain connects TRBV6-5 to TRBJ1-5; weak D call: TRBD1 (6 bases). The germline V gene has CDR1 MNHEY and CDR2 SVGAGI. The CDR3 is 15 amino acids. V lost 6 bases to trimming and J lost 1 base, with 13 bases between them. This CDR3 is CASRSQGRSNQPQHF. In nucleotides, the CDR3 is TGTGCCAGCAGATCACAGGGTAGAAGCAATCAGCCCCAGCATTTT.

In regard to this clonotype: Possible read error: a much larger clone is one base away. V is TRBV12-3 or TRBV12-4 and J is TRBJ2-5; D is possibly TRBD2 (5 bases). This CDR3 spans 12 amino acids. The CDR3 sequence is CASSLTGETHYF. In DNA, the CDR3 is TGTGCCAGCAGCCTGACTGGGGAGACCCATTACTTC.

J is TRBJ2-7 and V is TRBV13; 11 bases match TRBD1. The CDR3 totals 14 residues. Germline CDR1 and CDR2: PRHDT and FYEKMQ (reference sequence). Trimming took 5 bases from V and 2 from J; bases not matched to a gene: 2. CDR3 protein: CASSADRGPYEQYF. In DNA, the CDR3 is TGTGCCAGCAGCGCGGACAGGGGGCCCTACGAGCAGTACTTC.